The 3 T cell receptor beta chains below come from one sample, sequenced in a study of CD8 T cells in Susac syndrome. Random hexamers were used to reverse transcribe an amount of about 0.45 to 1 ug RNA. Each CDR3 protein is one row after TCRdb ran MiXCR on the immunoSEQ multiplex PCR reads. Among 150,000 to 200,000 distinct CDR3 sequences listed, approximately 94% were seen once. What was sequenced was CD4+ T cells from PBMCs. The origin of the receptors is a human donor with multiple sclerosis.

CDR3 amino acids: CASSSGLAGGPRGFNEQFF. CDR3 bases: TGTGCCAGCAGCTCGGGACTAGCGGGAGGGCCTAGAGGTTTCAATGAGCAGTTCTTC. This chain links TRBV7-6 with TRBJ2-1; 16 bases agree with TRBD2. V gave up 4 bases and J gave up 6 bases; unmatched junction bases: 12. The CDR3 length is 19 residues. CDR1 is SGHVS, CDR2 FNYEAQ, per germline.

The CDR3 sequence is CASSVQSSWQPQHF. CDR3 coding DNA: TGTGCCAGTAGTGTTCAGTCGTCGTGGCAGCCCCAGCATTTT. The V and J genes are TRBV19 and TRBJ1-5; the D is unclear. Germline loops: CDR1 LNHDA, CDR2 SQIVND (reference sequence). The CDR3 covers 14 residues. Trimming removed 5 bases at V and 7 bases at J, with 15 bases between.

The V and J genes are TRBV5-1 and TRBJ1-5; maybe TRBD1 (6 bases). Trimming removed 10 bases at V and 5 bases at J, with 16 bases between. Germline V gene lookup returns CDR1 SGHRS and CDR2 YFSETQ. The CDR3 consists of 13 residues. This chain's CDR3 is CARGGTLDQPQHF. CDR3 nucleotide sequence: TGCGCCCGAGGAGGGACACTCGATCAGCCCCAGCATTTT.